The 26 T cell receptor beta chains below come from one sample, sequenced in a study of T-cell memory formation after mild COVID-19 listed by TCRdb under 2021. The method was 5' RACE. TCRdb records Illumina NovaSeq 6000 as the sequencer. The public reads were reprocessed in TCRdb via fastp at Q25 and MiXCR, keeping in-frame beta chains. Under each unique CDR3 protein, matching rows form one entry showing the most common genes and DNA. The sample table lists 200,000 to 300,000 distinct CDR3 sequences, around 17% of them with a count of one. Clones ranked in the top ten supply approximately 20% of the sample. Source material: PBMCs or a T cell subset sorted from them (not recorded which). All receptors derive from a man in his late teens or twenties who had mild COVID-19 (a few samples of this study predate the infection). The sample titles of this study are shuffled in the database, so cell type and time point are left out; the donor was told from shared clones.

The V and J genes are TRBV4-2 and TRBJ2-3, with 8 positions matching TRBD1. With V trimmed by 4 bases and J by 0 bases, 6 bases remained unmatched. The CDR3 runs 16 residues. Germline V CDR1 and CDR2: LGHNA, YNFKEQ. The CDR3 sequence is CASSPTGDRSTDTQYF. Written as DNA, the CDR3 is TGTGCCAGCAGCCCGACAGGGGATCGGAGCACAGATACGCAGTATTTT.

The chain employs TRBV11-2 and TRBJ2-5, with TRBD2 matching 9 bases. The CDR3 contains 15 residues. Germline CDR1 SGHAT, CDR2 FQNNGV. The V segment lost 6 bases and the J segment 5 bases; nucleotides outside the gene matches: 10. CDR3 coding DNA: TGTGCCAGCAGATTTAGCGGGGGCACGGGGGAGACCCAGTACTTC. It yields the protein CASRFSGGTGETQYF.

Only a few counts were recorded for this clonotype. The V call is TRBV10-3, the J call TRBJ1-4; no firm D call. The CDR3 contains 15 residues. The V and J ends lost 0 bases and 0 bases respectively, with 5 bases between them. Germline lookup yields CDR1 ENHRY and CDR2 SYGVKD. In nucleotides, the CDR3 is TGTGCCATCAGTGAGTCCCAGACAACTAATGAAAAACTGTTTTTT. Translation gives CAISESQTTNEKLFF.

This clonotype has just a few counts. The V call is TRBV7-9, the J call TRBJ2-7; a weak D match, TRBD2 (5 bases). V dropped 1 base and J dropped 3 bases, with 10 bases sitting between them. Germline assignment: CDR1 SEHNR and CDR2 FQNEAQ (reference sequence). The CDR3 has 14 residues. CDR3 coding DNA: TGTGCCAGCAGCTTAGGGCCGGGAAACTACGAGCAGTACGTC. Protein: CASSLGPGNYEQYV.

This clonotype appeared a few times. The CDR3 DNA follows: TGTGCCAGCAGCTTGGCCAGGGGCATCCACGAGCAGTACTTC. It codes for CASSLARGIHEQYF. The V and J genes are TRBV7-3 and TRBJ2-7; a possible D gene is TRBD1 (6 bases). The V end was cut by 3 bases, the J end by 5 bases, with 14 bases between. This CDR3 is 14 amino acids long. Germline V gene data show CDR1 as SGHTA and CDR2 as FQGTGA. The full variable domain, its missing parts supplied by reference TRBV7-3 and TRBJ2-7, is GAGVSQTPSNKVTEKGKYVELRCDPISGHTALYWYRQSLGQGPEFLIYFQGTGAADDSGLPNDRFFAVRPEGSVSTLKIQRTERGDSAVYLCASSLARGIHEQYFGPGTRLTVT.

This clonotype has only a few counts. This chain links TRBV12-5 with TRBJ2-6; TRBD1 is a possible D gene (6 bases). V lost 0 bases and J 0 bases, leaving 12 bases between the germline ends. Germline lookup yields CDR1 LGHNT and CDR2 FRNRAP. The CDR3 has 18 residues. The CDR3 DNA reads as TGTGCTAGTGGTTTGGTCGGCAGGGGAAACTCTGGGGCCAACGTCCTGACTTTC. It codes for CASGLVGRGNSGANVLTF.

The V gene is TRBV12-3 or TRBV12-4, the J gene TRBJ1-1; D gene ambiguous. V lost 0 bases, J lost 1 base, and 6 bases lay in between. CDR3 length: 14 residues. The CDR3: CASSLALRNTEAFF. CDR3 sequence (DNA): TGTGCCAGCAGTTTAGCGCTCAGGAACACTGAAGCTTTCTTT.

This clonotype showed up many times. The chain has TRBV4-3 and TRBJ2-1; D assignment may be TRBD1 or TRBD2 (5 bases each). Trimming left V 4 bases short and J 1 base short, with 11 bases between. The CDR3 sequence is 15 residues long. Germline V lookup: CDR1 LGHNA, CDR2 YSLEER. The CDR3 loop reads CASSPGTASYNEQFF. The DNA of the CDR3 is TGCGCCAGCAGCCCTGGGACGGCTTCCTACAATGAGCAGTTCTTC.

In this sample, this clonotype turned up a few times. The J gene is TRBJ1-2, the V gene TRBV4-1, with TRBD1 as a possible D gene (5 bases). The germline V and J ends were trimmed by 3 bases and 8 bases, with 19 bases remaining between them. Germline values: CDR1 MGHRA, CDR2 YSYEKL. There are 15 residues in the CDR3. The CDR3 protein is CASSQPPEGSEGYTF. In DNA, the CDR3 is TGCGCCAGCAGCCAGCCGCCGGAGGGGAGCGAAGGCTACACCTTC.

The chain links TRBV4-1 to TRBJ1-3; the match to TRBD1 covers 7 bases. The V segment lost 3 bases and the J segment 0 bases; nucleotides outside the gene matches: 11. CDR3 length equals 18 residues. Germline CDR1 reads MGHRA; CDR2 reads YSYEKL. CDR3 amino acids: CASSHQQGRTSSGNTIYF. The CDR3 DNA reads TGCGCCAGCAGCCATCAACAGGGGAGAACGAGCTCTGGAAACACCATATATTTT.

This clonotype was observed a handful of times. The chain couples TRBV29-1 to TRBJ1-4; D gene ambiguous. The CDR3 is 14 residues long. The germline V gene encodes CDR1 SQVTM and CDR2 ANQGSEA. V lost 4 bases, J lost 0 bases, and 9 bases lay in between. CDR3 region: CSVAIASTNEKLFF. DNA of the CDR3: TGCAGCGTTGCTATAGCTTCAACTAATGAAAAACTGTTTTTT.

This chain uses TRBV11-2 with TRBJ1-2, with D maybe TRBD1 (5 bases). Germline V CDR1 and CDR2: SGHAT, FQNNGV. The CDR3 runs 13 residues. V was clipped by 2 bases and J by 7 bases, with 11 bases between them. The CDR3: CASSLRGRGGYTF. In nucleotides, the CDR3 is TGTGCCAGCAGCTTACGGGGCCGCGGTGGCTACACCTTC.

This rearrangement joins TRBV7-9 to TRBJ1-2; D ambiguous. Germline CDR1 SEHNR, CDR2 FQNEAQ (reference sequence). CDR3 length: 13 amino acids. Trimming left V 5 bases short and J 2 bases short, with 9 bases between. The CDR3 region has the DNA TGTGCCAGCAGCCAAATCAGCAACTATGGCTACACCTTC. As protein: CASSQISNYGYTF.

Comments on this clonotype: The missing conserved phenylalanine or tryptophan at the end of this CDR3 makes a read error likely. No DNA is shown, since the ends of the CDR3 on it are uncertain; the CDR3 is the one TCRdb lists. The chain links TRBV9 to TRBJ2-5; the table's TRBD2 call for D was not verified on the DNA. Looked up from germline, CDR1 is SGDLS and CDR2 is YYNGEE. The CDR3 contains 11 residues when both ends are counted. This CDR3 is CASSTRVASFL.

This clonotype was observed a handful of times. The chain combines TRBV4-1 with TRBJ1-1, with D hard to call. Trimming left V 3 bases short and J 6 bases short, with 8 bases between. The CDR3 has 12 residues. CDR1 is MGHRA and CDR2 is YSYEKL in the germline V gene. The CDR3 region has the DNA TGCGCCAGCAGCCAGGGAACGTCTGAAGCTTTCTTT. The encoded protein is CASSQGTSEAFF.

V usage is TRBV7-9 and J usage is TRBJ2-7; 10 nucleotides match TRBD1. The V gene's germline CDR1 is SEHNR and CDR2 FQNEAQ (reference sequence). This CDR3 has 16 residues. V gave up 4 bases and J gave up 4 bases; unmatched junction bases: 10. Here the CDR3 reads CASSSSGTGAYYEQYV. DNA for the CDR3: TGTGCCAGCAGCTCGAGCGGGACAGGGGCTTATTACGAGCAGTACGTC.

This chain joins TRBV5-1 and TRBJ2-2, with 7 nucleotides matching TRBD1. The V and J ends lost 4 bases and 5 bases, in that order; junction bases with no gene match: 5. This CDR3 is 14 amino acids long. The germline V gene encodes CDR1 SGHRS and CDR2 YFSETQ. In nucleotides, the CDR3 is TGCGCCAGCAGCAGGGACAGTACGACCGGGGAGCTGTTTTTT. Its protein is CASSRDSTTGELFF.

The sample holds a few counts of this clonotype. The chain recombines TRBV24-1 with TRBJ2-5, with D perhaps matching TRBD1 or TRBD2 (5 bases each). The germline V gene has CDR1 KGHDR and CDR2 SFDVKD. The germline V and J ends were trimmed by 2 bases and 12 bases, with 21 bases remaining between them. This CDR3 contains 15 residues. This CDR3 is CATSDSRRRGENEYF. The CDR3 nucleotides are TGTGCCACCAGTGATTCTCGCAGAAGAGGGGAGAATGAGTACTTC.

This clonotype has more than one count but fewer than ten. This chain connects TRBV4-3 to TRBJ2-2; D is unclear. Germline-derived CDR1 and CDR2 are LGHNA and YSLEER. CDR3 length: 14 residues. V shed 3 bases and J shed 6 bases, with 11 bases lying between them. In nucleotides, the CDR3 is TGCGCCAGCAGCCAGGTTACAAGCGCCGGGGAGCTGTTTTTT. This encodes CASSQVTSAGELFF.

This clonotype showed up many times. The chain uses TRBV7-9 and TRBJ1-5; D not resolved. This CDR3 has 13 amino acids. V gave up 0 bases and J gave up 4 bases, with 4 bases separating them. Germline V gives CDR1 SEHNR, CDR2 FQNEAQ (reference sequence). The CDR3 nucleotides are TGTGCCAGCAGCTTAGCGCCAAATCAGCCCCAGCATTTT. This translates into CASSLAPNQPQHF.

This chain links TRBV3-1 with TRBJ1-1; tentatively, D is TRBD1 (6 bases). Per germline, CDR1 LGHDT and CDR2 YNNKEL (reference sequence). Deletions cut 4 bases from V and 0 bases from J, with 12 bases between. The CDR3 runs to 15 residues. CDR3 residues: CASSPGQLLNTEAFF. The CDR3 DNA reads as TGTGCCAGCAGCCCCGGACAGCTCTTGAACACTGAAGCTTTCTTT.

This clonotype was seen more than once but under ten times. This chain connects TRBV7-2 to TRBJ2-1; 8 nucleotides agree with TRBD2. With V trimmed by 3 bases and J by 7 bases, 11 bases remained unmatched. Germline CDR1 is SGHTA and CDR2 is FQGNSA. The CDR3 length is 16 residues. The CDR3 here is CASSFSGGGLVNEQFF. The CDR3 bases are TGTGCCAGCAGCTTCTCCGGCGGGGGGTTAGTTAATGAGCAGTTCTTC.

The genes are TRBV10-2 and TRBJ1-2; tentatively, D is TRBD1 (5 bases). The V and J ends lost 9 bases and 2 bases respectively, with 10 bases between them. CDR1 and CDR2 from the germline V gene are WSHSY and SAAADI. The length of the CDR3 is 12 residues. The DNA for the CDR3 is TGCGCCAGACAGACAGAGAACTATGGCTACACCTTC. Protein: CARQTENYGYTF.

In this sample, this clonotype turned up a few times. The J gene is TRBJ2-7, the V gene TRBV3-1; 8 nucleotides agree with TRBD2. The J segment lost 2 bases and the V segment lost 4 bases, leaving 16 bases of the junction unmatched. The CDR3 runs 18 residues. Germline V gives CDR1 LGHDT, CDR2 YNNKEL (reference sequence). CDR3: CASSPLRIRSGGAYEQYF. The CDR3 DNA reads as TGTGCCAGCAGCCCCCTAAGGATTCGGAGCGGGGGTGCCTACGAGCAGTACTTC.

This sequence joins TRBV12-3 or TRBV12-4 and TRBJ2-5; D gene unclear. The CDR3 totals 13 residues. The V and J ends lost 2 bases and 1 base respectively, with 5 bases between them. Here the CDR3 DNA reads TGTGCCAGCAGTTTAAATCCCCAAGAGACCCAGTACTTC. Amino acids: CASSLNPQETQYF.

The chain uses TRBV3-1 and TRBJ1-5; D is undetermined. The CDR3 loop spans 12 amino acids. Trimming left V 1 base short and J 5 bases short, with 3 bases between. Germline assignment: CDR1 LGHDT and CDR2 YNNKEL (reference sequence). The CDR3 nucleotides are TGTGCCAGCAGCCAAGCGGATCAGCCCCAGCATTTT. This gives the protein CASSQADQPQHF.